Each of the 10 T cell receptor beta chains below was sequenced from the same sample in a study of shared clonotypes between healthy human individuals. Method: immunoSEQ multiplex PCR; TCRdb's copy keeps in-frame clones and lacks some. The table has roughly 2.6 million clones, about 92% seen once. Sequenced material: naive CD4+ T cells sorted from blood. The subset is: CD45RA+ positively selected. These receptors were taken from a man between 18 and 35 years old in good health.

The chain combines TRBV6-1 with TRBJ1-6; the D is unclear. Germline lookup yields CDR1 MNHNS and CDR2 SASEGT. Trimming removed 6 bases from V and 9 bases from J, with 6 bases in between. The CDR3 is made up of 11 amino acids. In nucleotides, the CDR3 is TGTGCCAGCAGGGATACTTCACCCCTCCACTTT. Amino acids: CASRDTSPLHF.

The chain uses TRBV25-1 and TRBJ2-7; 12 bases match TRBD1. Germline CDR1 is MGHDK and CDR2 is SYGVNS. J lost 6 bases, V lost 3 bases, and 6 bases had no gene match. The CDR3 runs to 15 residues. The CDR3 coding sequence is TGTGCCAGCAGTGACCCAGGGACAGGGGGCGGCGAGCAGTACTTC. This gives the protein CASSDPGTGGGEQYF.

The chain uses TRBV10-3 and TRBJ1-1, with D perhaps matching TRBD1 (5 bases). V was pared by 4 bases and J by 3 bases, with 9 bases between. This CDR3 has 13 residues. Germline V CDR1 and CDR2: ENHRY, SYGVKD. CDR3 sequence reads: CAISAQVYTEAFF. DNA for the CDR3: TGTGCCATCAGTGCACAGGTTTACACTGAAGCTTTCTTT.

This chain connects TRBV19 to TRBJ1-5; no clear D. The CDR3 has 15 residues. V dropped 3 bases and J dropped 4 bases, with 13 bases sitting between them. Looked up from germline, CDR1 is LNHDA and CDR2 is SQIVND (reference sequence). CDR3 bases: TGTGCCAGTAGTATCTCCGGAATTCAAAATCAGCCCCAGCATTTT. It specifies CASSISGIQNQPQHF.

This chain uses TRBV9 with TRBJ2-1, with 11 bases that match TRBD2. V lost 0 bases and J lost 9; bases outside the gene matches: 8. Looked up from germline, CDR1 is SGDLS and CDR2 is YYNGEE. The CDR3 contains 16 residues. The CDR3 reads CASSVAGLAGGGEQFF. The CDR3 coding sequence is TGTGCCAGCAGCGTAGCTGGTCTAGCGGGGGGAGGTGAGCAGTTCTTC.

Comment on this clone: The junction does not match germline at one end; this may be a read error. The V gene is TRBV28, the J gene TRBJ2-1, with D perhaps matching TRBD1 (5 bases). Germline assignment: CDR1 MDHEN and CDR2 SYDVKM. There are 12 residues in the CDR3. CDR3 in DNA: TGTGCCAGCAGTGGGCAGGGCAATAAGCAGTTCTTC. It is translated as CASSGQGNKQFF.

Details on this clone: The sample holds other DNA sequences that translate to the same CDR3. The gene calls are TRBV20-1 and TRBJ1-2; D remains ambiguous. V was cut by 4 bases and J by 2 bases, with 5 bases left in between. The CDR3 runs 11 residues. The germline V gene has CDR1 DFQATT and CDR2 SNEGSKA (reference sequence). CDR3 nucleotide sequence: TGCAGTGCTAAGGACAACTATGGCTACACCTTC. It yields the protein CSAKDNYGYTF.

Concerning this clone: Different DNA sequences within this sample yield the same CDR3. This rearrangement joins TRBV28 to TRBJ2-5, with D perhaps matching TRBD1 (5 bases). The germline CDR1 and CDR2 sequences are MDHEN and SYDVKM. This CDR3 is 13 amino acids long. Trimming shortened V by 2 bases and J by 3 bases, and 7 bases separated the two germline ends. The CDR3 loop is CASSLLREETQYF. CDR3 nucleotide sequence: TGTGCCAGCAGTTTACTCAGGGAAGAGACCCAGTACTTC.

CDR3 DNA sequence: TGTGCCAGTAGTTTCCGGGACAGGGGGCCTGGCTACACCTTC. Protein product: CASSFRDRGPGYTF. The chain employs TRBV19 and TRBJ1-2; 12 nucleotides agree with TRBD1. Losses at the gene ends were 5 bases for V and 7 bases for J; bases not matched to a gene: 5. The CDR3 totals 14 residues. Looked up from germline, CDR1 is LNHDA and CDR2 is SQIVND (reference sequence).

The rearrangement uses TRBV6-6 and TRBJ2-7; D possibly corresponds to TRBD2 (6 bases). From germline, CDR1 is MNHNY and CDR2 SVGAGI (reference sequence). V was pared by 8 bases and J by 5 bases, with 19 bases between. CDR3 length equals 14 residues. DNA of the CDR3: TGTGCCAGCGGGGGAGGAAGAAGGGCCGACGAGCAGTACTTC. It codes for CASGGGRRADEQYF.